The 24 T cell receptor beta chains below come from one sample, sequenced in a study of response to subunit inactivated influenza vaccine (dated by TCRdb to 2017 to 2018). Library prep was done by RT-PCR. TCRdb names Illumina HiSeq 2500 as the instrument used. The raw public data were reprocessed by TCRdb itself: fastp quality trimming at Q25, MiXCR clonotype calling, in-frame beta chains only. Entries that share a CDR3 protein sequence are merged under the most common genes and DNA. The table for this sample lists about 700,000 distinct CDR3 sequences; about 15% of them were counted only once. Together, the top ten hold approximately 6.5% of the sample. The sample was PBMCs from blood, taken roughly 2 weeks before vaccination. The source of these receptors is a man aged 50 to 59 who received an inactivated influenza vaccine. Donor details come from another sample of the same person, matched by shared clones.

A few counts support this clonotype. The chain employs TRBV20-1 and TRBJ2-5; TRBD1 matches 8 bases. There are 12 residues in the CDR3. Trimming cost V 4 bases and J 4 bases; bases outside gene matches: 2. Germline V lookup: CDR1 DFQATT, CDR2 SNEGSKA (reference sequence). The CDR3 protein is CSATGGGETQYF. CDR3 bases: TGCAGTGCTACAGGGGGCGGAGAGACCCAGTACTTC.

The CDR3 loop is CASSPPRGGEQYF. The CDR3 DNA sequence: TGTGCCAGCAGTCCACCAAGGGGGGGCGAGCAGTACTTC. This sequence joins TRBV9 and TRBJ2-7, with D possibly matching TRBD2 (7 bases). CDR1 is SGDLS, CDR2 YYNGEE, per germline. V lost 5 bases, J lost 6 bases, and 15 bases lay in between. The CDR3 has 13 residues.

This clonotype was seen more than once but under ten times. The V and J genes are TRBV7-8 and TRBJ2-1; 7 bases map to TRBD1. The CDR3 is 15 amino acids. Germline values: CDR1 SGHVS, CDR2 FQNEAQ. V gave up 6 bases and J gave up 1 base; unmatched junction bases: 6. CDR3 DNA sequence: TGTGCCAGCAGGCGATCAGGGGGATCCTACAATGAGCAGTTCTTC. It is translated as CASRRSGGSYNEQFF.

This clonotype occurred many times. The V gene is TRBV20-1, the J gene TRBJ2-1; D might be TRBD1 (5 bases). Per the germline V gene, CDR1 is DFQATT and CDR2 is SNEGSKA (reference sequence). V was cut by 0 bases and J by 8 bases, with 14 bases left in between. The CDR3 length is 14 residues. The CDR3 here is CSARDPYSRDEQFF. The DNA for the CDR3 is TGCAGTGCTAGAGATCCTTATAGCAGGGATGAGCAGTTCTTC.

The chain couples TRBV28 to TRBJ2-7, with TRBD1 identical over 9 bases. This CDR3 contains 15 residues. Trimming removed 6 bases from V and 5 bases from J; junction bases left unmatched: 11. Germline V gives CDR1 MDHEN, CDR2 SYDVKM. The CDR3 region is CASRTTGTGIDEQYF. The DNA for the CDR3 is TGTGCCAGCAGAACCACCGGGACAGGGATCGACGAGCAGTACTTC. The full variable domain, its missing parts supplied by reference TRBV28 and TRBJ2-7, is DVKVTQSSRYLVKRTGEKVFLECVQDMDHENMFWYRQDPGLGLRLIYFSYDVKMKEKGDIPEGYSVSREKKERFSLILESASTNQTSMYLCASRTTGTGIDEQYFGPGTRLTVT.

This clonotype was observed many times. The rearrangement links TRBV13 to TRBJ2-1, with 9 bases that match TRBD1. The CDR3 length is 17 residues. The J segment lost 0 bases and the V segment lost 4 bases, leaving 7 bases of the junction unmatched. Per the germline V gene, CDR1 is PRHDT and CDR2 is FYEKMQ (reference sequence). The CDR3 sequence: CASSSRQGVSSYNEQFF. In DNA form, the CDR3 reads TGTGCCAGCAGCTCCAGACAGGGGGTTAGCTCCTACAATGAGCAGTTCTTC.

The chain is built from TRBV20-1 and TRBJ2-3; possible D gene TRBD1, 5 bases. The CDR3 is 14 amino acids. Germline values: CDR1 DFQATT, CDR2 SNEGSKA (reference sequence). The V gene lost 1 base and the J gene lost 6 bases, with 14 bases spanning the gap. The CDR3 nucleotides read TGCAGTGCTAGAGCCCGCAGGGTTGGCGATACGCAGTATTTT. Its translation: CSARARRVGDTQYF.

This clonotype was found a few times. The chain employs TRBV7-9 and TRBJ1-1; D is perhaps TRBD1 (5 bases). V was trimmed by 2 bases and J by 7 bases, leaving 14 bases between them. The CDR3 totals 14 residues. In germline, CDR1 is SEHNR, CDR2 FQNEAQ (reference sequence). CDR3 in amino acids: CASSLSLDSLEAFF. DNA for the CDR3: TGTGCCAGCAGCTTAAGCTTAGACAGCCTTGAAGCTTTCTTT.

This clonotype was seen a handful of times. V usage is TRBV4-1 and J usage is TRBJ2-1, with TRBD2 matching 12 bases. The CDR3 runs to 17 residues. The germline gives CDR1 MGHRA, CDR2 YSYEKL. The junction had 10 bases not matched to a gene; V was cut back by 1 base and J by 9 bases. The CDR3 sequence: CASSQGPLAGGRSEQFF. The CDR3 bases are TGCGCCAGCAGCCAAGGTCCTCTAGCGGGGGGGCGGAGTGAGCAGTTCTTC.

In its sample, this clonotype was seen a few times. A much larger clone differs by one base, so this may be a read error. The J gene is TRBJ2-7, the V gene TRBV27; D uncertain. V was clipped by 6 bases and J by 3 bases, with 6 bases between them. Germline values: CDR1 MNHEY, CDR2 SMNVEV (reference sequence). The CDR3 spans 11 residues. The CDR3 loop reads CASSVFYEQYF. CDR3 in DNA: TGTGCCAGCAGCGTCTTCTACGAGCAGTACTTC.

This clonotype was picked up many times. V usage is TRBV6-2 or TRBV6-3 and J usage is TRBJ1-1, with D maybe TRBD1 (5 bases). Germline V gene data show CDR1 as MNHEY and CDR2 as SVGEGT. The V gene lost 6 bases and the J gene lost 0 bases, with 20 bases spanning the gap. The CDR3 contains 17 residues. The CDR3 protein is CASSSYRSGRMNTEAFF. In DNA form, the CDR3 reads TGTGCCAGCAGCTCCTATCGCTCGGGACGGATGAACACTGAAGCTTTCTTT.

This clonotype was recorded a few times. This rearrangement joins TRBV20-1 to TRBJ1-2; D is undetermined. V was cut by 3 bases and J by 2 bases, with 7 bases left in between. The CDR3 covers 12 residues. Germline V gene sequence: CDR1 DFQATT, CDR2 SNEGSKA (reference sequence). DNA of the CDR3: TGCAGTGCTAGTTTCGGGAACTATGGCTACACCTTC. Protein product: CSASFGNYGYTF.

This chain joins TRBV30 and TRBJ1-5; 7 positions match TRBD1. The germline gives CDR1 GTSNPN, CDR2 SVGIG (reference sequence). V dropped 5 bases and J dropped 3; count of bases not matched to a gene: 7. The CDR3 length is 14 residues. CDR3 nucleotides: TGTGCCTGGGGCGGGACAGCGAACAATCAGCCCCAGCATTTT. Protein: CAWGGTANNQPQHF.

V gene TRBV28 combines with J gene TRBJ2-7; a weak D match, TRBD2 (5 bases). The CDR3 totals 10 residues. Trimming took off 7 bases at V and 6 bases at J, with 7 bases between the two ends. The V gene's germline CDR1 is MDHEN and CDR2 SYDVKM. The CDR3 loop reads CASTDCEQYF. In DNA form, the CDR3 reads TGTGCCAGCACGGACTGCGAGCAGTACTTC.

The gene calls are TRBV7-2 and TRBJ1-5; D not resolved. CDR1 and CDR2 from the germline V gene are SGHTA and FQGNSA. The CDR3 runs to 13 residues. Trimming removed 5 bases at V and 0 bases at J, with 5 bases between. In nucleotides, the CDR3 is TGTGCCAGCAGCCGATATAGCAATCAGCCCCAGCATTTT. It yields the protein CASSRYSNQPQHF.

This clonotype was found a few times. The chain joins TRBV10-3 to TRBJ1-2, with D perhaps matching TRBD1 (5 bases). The CDR3 runs 14 residues. Germline lookup yields CDR1 ENHRY and CDR2 SYGVKD. Trimming stripped 3 bases from V and 8 bases from J, with 16 bases between. DNA of the CDR3: TGTGCCATCAGTGATCGCACCGGGGGTGAGGGCTACACCTTC. This codes for CAISDRTGGEGYTF.

In its sample, this clonotype was seen many times. The chain combines TRBV7-2 with TRBJ1-2; D is unresolved. Trimming shortened V by 2 bases and J by 3 bases, and 10 bases separated the two germline ends. Germline V CDR1 and CDR2: SGHTA, FQGNSA. This CDR3 is built from 14 residues. The CDR3 spells CASSLTASDYGYTF. The CDR3, as DNA: TGTGCCAGCAGCTTAACGGCCTCGGACTATGGCTACACCTTC.

The chain uses TRBV9 and TRBJ2-2; 9 positions match TRBD2. CDR1 and CDR2 (germline): SGDLS, YYNGEE. The CDR3 extends over 16 amino acids. V dropped 4 bases and J dropped 4; count of bases not matched to a gene: 8. As DNA, the CDR3 is TGTGCCAGCAGCCCCCAACTAGCGGGTTTCACCGGGGAGCTGTTTTTT. Its translation is CASSPQLAGFTGELFF.

The chain employs TRBV12-3 or TRBV12-4 and TRBJ2-1; D is uncertain. The CDR3 covers 13 residues. The V gene lost 3 bases and the J gene lost 8 bases, with 11 bases spanning the gap. CDR3 coding DNA: TGTGCCAGCAGTTTTGTAGGGATCGATGAGCAGTTCTTC. Protein sequence: CASSFVGIDEQFF.

The rearrangement links TRBV12-3 or TRBV12-4 to TRBJ2-7; D is undetermined. The CDR3 is 14 residues long. V was clipped by 3 bases and J by 2 bases, with 11 bases between them. CDR3 DNA: TGTGCCAGCAGTTTGTCGGGCTTACCCTACGAGCAGTACTTC. It translates to CASSLSGLPYEQYF.

This clonotype was counted a few times. V is TRBV5-1 and J is TRBJ2-2, with D perhaps matching TRBD1 (5 bases). Looked up from germline, CDR1 is SGHRS and CDR2 is YFSETQ. There are 16 residues in the CDR3. The ends were cut back, 0 bases at V and 0 bases at J, with 9 bases in the middle. CDR3 sequence (DNA): TGCGCCAGCAGCTTGGGTCCAGGGACGAACACCGGGGAGCTGTTTTTT. Translated, it gives CASSLGPGTNTGELFF.

This clonotype appeared many times. V usage is TRBV4-1 and J usage is TRBJ1-2; D gene uncertain. The CDR3 loop spans 17 amino acids. Trimming pared 4 bases from V and 0 bases from J, leaving 18 bases between. Germline values: CDR1 MGHRA, CDR2 YSYEKL. Here the CDR3 DNA reads TGCGCCAGCAGCCCAAGAGGCGTAGGCGATGCTAACTATGGCTACACCTTC. This translates into CASSPRGVGDANYGYTF.

This clonotype was found many times. The genes are TRBV5-4 and TRBJ2-7; TRBD2 matches 8 bases. The CDR3 contains 16 residues. V lost 3 bases to trimming and J lost 6 bases; unmatched junction nucleotides: 14. Looked up from germline, CDR1 is SGHNT and CDR2 is YYREEE (reference sequence). CDR3 loop: CASSSRLQRGSPEQYF. The CDR3 DNA sequence: TGTGCCAGCAGCTCCCGCCTCCAGCGGGGGTCCCCCGAGCAGTACTTC.

This clonotype was seen only a few times. V is TRBV28 and J is TRBJ2-7; 13 nucleotides match TRBD2. CDR1 and CDR2 (germline): MDHEN, SYDVKM. The CDR3 has 15 residues. The J segment lost 6 bases and the V segment lost 6 bases, leaving 8 bases of the junction unmatched. CDR3 amino acids: CASRPMGLAGLEQYF. The CDR3 DNA reads as TGTGCCAGCAGACCAATGGGACTAGCGGGACTCGAGCAGTACTTC.